These 20 T cell receptor beta chains came from one sample sequenced in a study of cytomegalovirus exposure and HLA in healthy donors. The study ran its PCR with 60 Vbeta and 13 Jbeta primers. The assay was immunoSEQ multiplex PCR, and TCRdb's table has in-frame clones only and misses some. The data hold approximately 180,000 clones, with roughly four fifths observed a single time. Sequencing was carried out using PBMCs. The receptors were sampled from a man younger than 30 in good health and CMV-seronegative.

The table lists this clone with a count of one. Sequence at one end of the junction differs from germline and may be a read error. This chain uses TRBV7-7 with TRBJ2-2, with a tentative D call TRBD2 (5 bases). The length of the CDR3 is 15 residues. Germline loops: CDR1 SSHAT, CDR2 FNYEAQ (reference sequence). CDR3 in DNA: TGTGCTAGCAGTCCGAGGGCAGCGAACACCGGGGAGCTGTTTTTT. It translates to CASSPRAANTGELFF.

The table lists this clone with a few counts. J is TRBJ2-1 and V is TRBV19; 12 nucleotides align to TRBD2. The CDR3 totals 17 residues. V lost 10 bases, J lost 2 bases, and 12 bases stayed unmatched. From germline, CDR1 is LNHDA and CDR2 SQIVND (reference sequence). CDR3 sequence: CATLTSGRPYAYNEQFF. For the CDR3, the DNA is TGTGCCACCTTGACTAGCGGGAGACCGTACGCCTACAATGAGCAGTTCTTC.

The CDR3 DNA reads as TGTGCCACCAGCTTGGACAGGGTTCAAAAACTGTTTTTT. This codes for CATSLDRVQKLFF. The chain combines TRBV15 with TRBJ1-4; 8 nucleotides match TRBD1. Germline V gene sequence: CDR1 LNHNV, CDR2 YYDKDF (reference sequence). The junction had 5 bases not matched to a gene; V was cut back by 5 bases and J by 9 bases. The CDR3 runs 13 residues. The whole variable domain, filled in from reference TRBV15 and TRBJ1-4, reads DAMVIQNPRYQVTQFGKPVTLSCSQTLNHNVMYWYQQKSSQAPKLLFHYYDKDFNNEADTPDNFQSRRPNTSFCFLDIRSPGLGDTAMYLCATSLDRVQKLFFGSGTQLSVL.

This chain connects TRBV18 to TRBJ2-5; 8 bases are shared with TRBD2. V was pared by 3 bases and J by 4 bases, with 10 bases of the junction left unmatched. Per the germline V gene, CDR1 is KGHSH and CDR2 is LQKENI. CDR3 length: 16 residues. CDR3: CASSPEVAGPRETQYF. CDR3 DNA: TGTGCCAGCTCACCCGAAGTAGCGGGGCCTAGAGAGACCCAGTACTTC.

This clone came up once. At one end, the junction sequence differs from germline, possibly due to a read error. The V gene is TRBV7-7, the J gene TRBJ2-4, with D possibly TRBD1 on 5 matching bases. Germline CDR1 SSHAT, CDR2 FNYEAQ (reference sequence). The CDR3 covers 14 residues. For the CDR3, the DNA is TGTGCTAGCAGACTTCAAGGGGAAGGATACATTCAGTACTTC. Its translation is CASRLQGEGYIQYF.

This chain joins TRBV27 and TRBJ2-3; 8 nucleotides line up with TRBD2. CDR1 is MNHEY, CDR2 SMNVEV, per germline (reference sequence). CDR3 length equals 17 residues. Trimming removed 5 bases from V and 4 bases from J; junction bases left unmatched: 14. CDR3 in DNA: TGTGCCAGCAGTCCACGCGGGGGGCAGGTCTTCGCAGATACGCAGTATTTT. This encodes CASSPRGGQVFADTQYF.

The V and J genes are TRBV28 and TRBJ2-3, with TRBD2 matching 10 bases. This CDR3 region has 15 residues. The germline CDR1 and CDR2 sequences are MDHEN and SYDVKM. V gave up 7 bases and J gave up 3 bases; unmatched junction bases: 7. CDR3 amino acids: CASIPGSGRTDTQYF. In nucleotides, the CDR3 is TGTGCCAGCATACCAGGTAGCGGGAGGACAGATACGCAGTATTTT.

This clone showed up just once. The chain couples TRBV6-1 to TRBJ2-2, with D unresolved. The CDR3 covers 15 residues. V was trimmed by 7 bases and J by 6 bases, leaving 18 bases between them. CDR1 is MNHNS and CDR2 is SASEGT in the germline V gene. The CDR3 spells CASTSPHIAPGELFF. The DNA of the CDR3 is TGTGCCAGCACCTCACCTCATATCGCGCCCGGGGAGCTGTTTTTT.

The rearrangement joins TRBV15 to TRBJ1-2, with 7 bases aligning to TRBD1. Per germline, CDR1 LNHNV and CDR2 YYDKDF (reference sequence). The CDR3 contains 16 residues. V lost 5 bases, J lost 4 bases, and 13 bases stayed unmatched. Written as DNA, the CDR3 is TGTGCCACCAGCGGAGGCAACAGGGGCTTTGTCTATGGCTACACCTTC. This gives the protein CATSGGNRGFVYGYTF.

This clone has only a few counts. The rearrangement links TRBV2 to TRBJ1-2, with no clear D. With 10 bases removed from V and 8 bases from J, the gap between germline ends came to 14 bases. The CDR3 totals 11 residues. Germline CDR1 reads SNHLY; CDR2 reads FYNNEI. In DNA form, the CDR3 reads TGTGCCATACAGCCCGTTGAGGGCTACACCTTC. This sequence encodes CAIQPVEGYTF.

The V call is TRBV28, the J call TRBJ1-1; 8 bases map to TRBD1. The CDR3 length is 12 residues. Per germline, CDR1 MDHEN and CDR2 SYDVKM. Trimming took 8 bases from V and 1 from J; bases not matched to a gene: 0. DNA of the CDR3: TGTGCCAGCGGGACAGGGAACACTGAAGCTTTCTTT. This sequence encodes CASGTGNTEAFF.

The chain employs TRBV6-1 and TRBJ2-7; D is unclear. V was clipped by 4 bases and J by 4 bases, with 2 bases between them. The CDR3 spans 10 residues. Germline V gene sequence: CDR1 MNHNS, CDR2 SASEGT. The DNA of the CDR3 is TGTGCCAGCAGTGCGTACGAGCAGTACTTC. Encoded protein: CASSAYEQYF.

A single count supports this clone. The CDR3 loop is CASSYGGAGAFF. The CDR3 DNA is TGTGCCAGCAGCTACGGGGGGGCCGGAGCTTTCTTT. The chain links TRBV14 to TRBJ1-1, with TRBD1 as a possible D gene (6 bases). V was cut by 5 bases and J by 10 bases, with 14 bases left in between. Germline lookup yields CDR1 SGHDN and CDR2 FVKESK. This CDR3 is built from 12 residues.

This rearrangement joins TRBV6-6 to TRBJ2-3, with 8 bases fitting TRBD2. The CDR3 covers 14 residues. Germline CDR1 is MNHNY and CDR2 is SVGAGI (reference sequence). J lost 8 bases, V lost 10 bases, and 14 bases had no gene match. The CDR3 coding sequence is TGTGCCATACAAACAGCGGGAGATTACGGTACGCAGTATTTT. Its translation: CAIQTAGDYGTQYF.

The J gene is TRBJ2-2, the V gene TRBV15, with D unresolved. Germline V CDR1 and CDR2: LNHNV, YYDKDF (reference sequence). CDR3 length equals 13 residues. V was shortened by 4 bases and J by 1 base, with 4 bases between the two germline ends. In nucleotides, the CDR3 is TGTGCCACCAGCATCAGGAACACCGGGGAGCTGTTTTTT. Its protein is CATSIRNTGELFF.

This chain uses TRBV7-9 with TRBJ2-7, with D possibly TRBD2 on 5 matching bases. The V end lost 1 base, the J end lost 3 bases, and 16 bases lay between the germline ends. Germline CDR1 SEHNR, CDR2 FQNEAQ (reference sequence). The CDR3 sequence is 16 residues long. CDR3 region: CASSLVLGAGVYEQYF. In DNA, the CDR3 is TGTGCCAGCAGCTTAGTTTTGGGCGCGGGTGTCTACGAGCAGTACTTC. The entire variable domain, with the rest obtained from reference TRBV7-9 and TRBJ2-7, is as follows: DTGVSQNPRHKITKRGQNVTFRCDPISEHNRLYWYRQTLGQGPEFLTYFQNEAQLEKSRLLSDRFSAERPKGSFSTLEIQRTEQGDSAMYLCASSLVLGAGVYEQYFGPGTRLTVT.

The chain is built from TRBV27 and TRBJ1-5; 7 nucleotides agree with TRBD1. There are 14 residues in the CDR3. In germline, CDR1 is MNHEY, CDR2 SMNVEV (reference sequence). J was trimmed by 3 bases and V by 4 bases; bases with no gene match: 3. The CDR3 DNA reads TGTGCCAGCAGTTCCGGGACAGTCAATCAGCCCCAGCATTTT. It translates to CASSSGTVNQPQHF.

The V call is TRBV9, the J call TRBJ2-5, with TRBD1 identical over 8 bases. The CDR3 has 16 amino acids. Germline V CDR1 and CDR2: SGDLS, YYNGEE. J gave up 5 bases and V 4 bases, and 13 bases lay outside the gene matches. The CDR3 here is CASSPLGQGLGETQYF. For the CDR3, the DNA is TGTGCCAGCAGCCCCCTCGGACAGGGCCTCGGGGAGACCCAGTACTTC. Drawing the rest from reference TRBV9 and TRBJ2-5, the complete variable domain is DSGVTQTPKHLITATGQRVTLRCSPRSGDLSVYWYQQSLDQGLQFLIQYYNGEERAKGNILERFSAQQFPDLHSELNLSSLELGDSALYFCASSPLGQGLGETQYFGPGTRLLVL.

This clone was seen a single time. The chain is built from TRBV6-5 and TRBJ1-6, with D possibly TRBD1 on 5 matching bases. The germline V and J ends were trimmed by 2 bases and 6 bases, with 5 bases remaining between them. This CDR3 region has 13 residues. Germline V gene lookup returns CDR1 MNHEY and CDR2 SVGAGI. CDR3 coding DNA: TGTGCCAGCAGTTACGGGGCTAATTCACCCCTCCACTTT. It is translated as CASSYGANSPLHF.

The gene calls are TRBV6-1 and TRBJ2-1; D is undetermined. Germline V lookup: CDR1 MNHNS, CDR2 SASEGT. Trimming removed 0 bases from V and 0 bases from J, with 6 bases in between. The CDR3 spans 15 residues. DNA for the CDR3: TGTGCCAGCAGTGAAGCCTGGAGCTCCTACAATGAGCAGTTCTTC. Its translation is CASSEAWSSYNEQFF.